What follows describes a single T cell receptor beta chain. No cognate antigen has been identified for it. No base quality values were provided; no much bigger clone lies one nucleotide off. The label giving this sample's time point can be read as: baseline before first vaccination. The vaccinee samples were drawn from two UK trials, COV001 and COV002, one of which was a single-blind randomized controlled phase 2/3 trial testing AZD1222 (ChAdOx1 nCoV-19) in healthy adults. For TCRbeta chain sequencing, PBMC samples were collected from trial participants at day 0 and at day 28 after the second dose. The CDR3 numbers 15 residues from cysteine through phenylalanine. Only the CDR3 DNA stays, 45 bases, in frame from base 1. The germline V gene (reference sequence) sets CDR1 to LGHDT and CDR2 to YNNKEL. Trimming removed 2 bases from V and 4 bases from J, leaving 9 bases between the germline ends. The CDR3 regions of human TCRbeta chains were analyzed by immunosequencing. As for the authors' bioinformatics: TCRs in the repertoires were matched against a reference library of SARS-CoV-2-specific TCRs that had been generated with the MIRA antigen-specificity platform. Breadth meant the fraction of unique TCRs that were SARS-CoV-2-associated, whereas depth meant the fraction of total T cells that were SARS-CoV-2-associated. Using the MIRA data, every spike-specific TCR was mapped to the spike region that the TCR reacted to and assigned to either a CD4 or a CD8 class. Log10-transformed breadth and depth values were compared by one-way ANOVA with Sidak's multiple comparisons tests. TCRdb limited this immuneACCESS table to in-frame rearrangements with V and J called. A share of clones is missing; checked studies link under half to unresolved V genes, and the rest is unexplained. V and J calls and clone size are copied from that table; D and trimming were computed from the DNA. The table for this sample lists roughly 70,000 clones; 85% of them were counted only once. Of the sample, roughly 20% falls within the top ten clones.

This entry belongs to a study of T cell responses to AZD1222 COVID-19 vaccine (TCRdb year 2021). About the investigation overall: Because spike-specific TCR depth and breadth did not differ between the two schedules, AZD1222 recipients who got a second dose at roughly 4 weeks were pooled with those who got a second dose at roughly 12 weeks. A total of 233 trial participants underwent TCR sequencing, of whom around 200 received two doses of AZD1222 and about 25 received two doses of the MenACWY control vaccine. Enrollment into the trials was organized by age into subgroups of 18-55, 56-69 and 70-plus years, and those subgroups contained 148, 28 and 57 TCR-sequenced participants, respectively.

Overall study results and their limits: Participants were mostly white British, with more females than males. The authors suggested clonal diversity may have been underestimated. A significant rise in spike-specific TCR breadth and depth was observed after two AZD1222 doses relative to day 0 and relative to MenACWY recipients. No day 14 peak-response samples were available, so repertoires were characterized only after the peak T cell response. The 56-69-year group was small, and its depth increase did not reach significance, likely because of low power. Epitopes outside the regions mutated in the B.1.351 and B.1.1.7 variants were reportedly recognized by nearly half of the unique spike-specific TCRs. The vaccine-associated CD4 TCRs covered the entire spike protein, and the dominant responses fell in regions 160-218 and 743-854. Only five or six AZD1222 recipients were SARS-CoV-2 seropositive at baseline, limiting conclusions about previously exposed vaccinees.

The TCR originated in an adult in good health. The sequencing used peripheral blood, collected on day 0 of AZD1222 vaccination. Recombination linked TRBV3-1 (or the pseudogene TRBV3-2) to TRBJ2-6, with the D segment identity uncertain. The DNA sequence is TGTGCCAGCAGCCAAATGTCCGCCGGGGCCAACGTCCTGACTTTC. Translated, it gives CASSQMSAGANVLTF.